This T cell receptor beta chain stems from a study of cytomegalovirus exposure and HLA in healthy donors. Across the study: According to later analysis, the same platform produced the approximately 130 validation and several hundred first-cohort repertoires.

TCRdb's table, derived via immunoSEQ multiplex PCR, lists solely in-frame clones and lacks some. The profile shows approximately 140,000 clones, 84% of them singletons. The donors were part of the validation cohort of 95 to 150 subjects. That cohort was separate from the first cohort, which comprised some 670 subjects. The CDR3 is 16 residues long. V dropped 6 bases and J dropped 1; count of bases not matched to a gene: 9. Germline CDR1 ENHRY, CDR2 SYGVKD. Sample: PBMCs. This receptor was taken from a woman aged 25 to 45 in good health and CMV-seronegative. The gene calls are TRBV10-3 and TRBJ2-3; 8 bases agree with TRBD1. The CDR3 bases are TGTGCCATCAGCACGAACAGGGGGGTTCGCACAGATACGCAGTATTTT. Protein product: CAISTNRGVRTDTQYF.